This T cell receptor (beta chain) was captured in a study of a mutant IDH1 vaccine in newly diagnosed glioma. Study background: Once 4-6 weeks had passed after radiotherapy alone, vaccination started, or it started with temozolomide cycles. Standard pretreatment was either radiotherapy, temozolomide, or, for most, radiochemotherapy with temozolomide. Study-wide points: Pseudoprogression apparently tracked independently of changes in top peripheral T cell clonotypes.

The CDR3 is 13 amino acids. V gave up 3 bases and J gave up 2 bases, with 7 bases separating them. Germline V CDR1 and CDR2: SNHLY, FYNNEI. Time point noted: week 11, during vaccination. Each dose of the vaccine consisted of 300 ug of mutant IDH1 20-mer peptide, with topical imiquimod. This clone was recorded a few times. Its antigen is as yet unknown. The table came from immunoSEQ multiplex PCR; TCRdb's copy has only in-frame clones and leaves some out. The sample holds about 60,000 clones, 84% seen once. Specimen: PBMCs, collected from a glioma patient whose treatment included an IDH1 peptide vaccine. This rearrangement joins TRBV2 to TRBJ1-2; D unclear. The TCR originated in a man in his thirties or forties with glioma. The CDR3 here is CASSENRNYGYTF. As DNA, the CDR3 is TGTGCCAGCAGTGAGAACAGAAACTATGGCTACACCTTC.